One and the same sample provided the 29 T cell receptor beta chains below, sequenced in a study of CD8 T cells in Susac syndrome. A quantity of roughly 0.5 to 1 ug RNA underwent reverse transcription using random hexamers. TCRdb processed the immunoSEQ multiplex PCR reads anew with MiXCR; each CDR3 protein has one entry. The table includes some 150,000 distinct CDR3 sequences, about 94% detected once. The sequencing input was CD4+ T cells from PBMCs. Source of these receptors: a human donor with Susac syndrome.

The chain links TRBV5-6 to TRBJ1-1; 7 bases fit TRBD1. Germline V lookup: CDR1 SGHDT, CDR2 YYEEEE. After removal of 10 bases from V and 0 bases from J, the junction contained 6 bases not matched to a gene. This CDR3 has 13 amino acids. The CDR3 is CASQGQLNTEAFF. In DNA, the CDR3 is TGTGCCTCCCAGGGACAGCTGAACACTGAAGCTTTCTTT.

This clonotype was observed a handful of times. The chain combines TRBV6-5 with TRBJ1-2, with D unclear. The CDR3 length is 13 residues. From germline, CDR1 is MNHEY and CDR2 SVGAGI. The ends were cut back, 5 bases at V and 0 bases at J, with 7 bases in the middle. CDR3 sequence (DNA): TGTGCCAGCAGTCGGGGAGCTAACTATGGCTACACCTTC. Translating gives CASSRGANYGYTF.

This clonotype was counted once. The chain joins TRBV29-1 to TRBJ1-1; possibly TRBD1 for D (5 bases). V shed 6 bases and J shed 4 bases, with 18 bases lying between them. The CDR3 has 14 residues. Germline assignment: CDR1 SQVTM and CDR2 ANQGSEA. This chain's CDR3 is CSVRLGGWGTEAFF. In nucleotides, the CDR3 is TGCAGCGTGAGATTGGGGGGGTGGGGCACTGAAGCTTTCTTT.

The chain uses TRBV15 and TRBJ1-4; possible D gene TRBD1, 6 bases. Germline CDR1 and CDR2: LNHNV and YYDKDF (reference sequence). The CDR3 covers 14 residues. Trimming cost V 4 bases and J 7 bases, with 13 bases left between them. The CDR3 DNA follows: TGTGCCACCAGCAAAACACAGGGACCTGAAAAACTGTTTTTT. This translates into CATSKTQGPEKLFF.

This clonotype came up a few times. The V and J genes are TRBV7-9 and TRBJ2-1; no reliable D call. The V end was cut by 0 bases, the J end by 8 bases, with 5 bases between. The CDR3 length is 12 residues. The germline V gene encodes CDR1 SEHNR and CDR2 FQNEAQ (reference sequence). CDR3 in DNA: TGTGCCAGCAGCTTAGCGTGGGATGAGCAGTTCTTC. This gives the protein CASSLAWDEQFF.

The chain employs TRBV19 and TRBJ2-1, with 7 bases identical to TRBD2. This CDR3 comprises 12 residues. With 6 bases clipped from V and 12 bases from J, the junction kept 8 bases outside the gene matches. The germline gives CDR1 LNHDA, CDR2 SQIVND (reference sequence). In nucleotides, the CDR3 is TGTGCCAGTAGCCGGGGGGTGATGGCGCAGTTCTTC. It translates to CASSRGVMAQFF.

The chain uses TRBV20-1 and TRBJ2-3, with TRBD1 as a possible D gene (5 bases). Germline assignment: CDR1 DFQATT and CDR2 SNEGSKA (reference sequence). The CDR3 extends over 14 amino acids. Between the trimmed V and J ends, which lost 2 bases and 2 bases, there was a span of 11 bases. The CDR3, as DNA: TGCAGTGCTAGAAAGGGGCCATCCACAGATACGCAGTATTTT. This codes for CSARKGPSTDTQYF.

This chain uses TRBV5-1 with TRBJ1-2; no definite D call. The ends were cut back, 4 bases at V and 7 bases at J, with 17 bases in the middle. The germline CDR1 and CDR2 sequences are SGHRS and YFSETQ. This CDR3 comprises 14 residues. The CDR3 loop reads CASSLVGPGSGYTF. The CDR3 region has the DNA TGCGCCAGCAGCCTGGTAGGGCCCGGGAGTGGCTACACCTTC.

A single count supports this clonotype. The chain uses TRBV5-6 and TRBJ1-2, with D possibly matching TRBD1 (6 bases). Germline loops: CDR1 SGHDT, CDR2 YYEEEE. The CDR3 is made up of 15 amino acids. With 6 bases removed from V and 0 bases from J, the gap between germline ends came to 15 bases. DNA for the CDR3: TGTGCCAGCACCAATCCGGGACAATCTAACTATGGCTACACCTTC. Its translation: CASTNPGQSNYGYTF.

This clonotype was counted a single time. This chain uses TRBV29-1 with TRBJ1-1, with D possibly TRBD1 on 6 matching bases. This CDR3 is 14 amino acids long. The V and J ends lost 6 bases and 1 base respectively, with 15 bases between them. Germline-derived CDR1 and CDR2 are SQVTM and ANQGSEA. The CDR3: CSVLQGRGNTEAFF. In nucleotides, the CDR3 is TGCAGCGTCCTACAGGGTCGAGGGAACACTGAAGCTTTCTTT.

The chain couples TRBV4-1 to TRBJ2-3; unclear D gene. Between the trimmed V and J ends, which lost 0 bases and 0 bases, there was a span of 7 bases. Germline assignment: CDR1 MGHRA and CDR2 YSYEKL. CDR3 length: 15 amino acids. This chain's CDR3 is CASSQDRGSTDTQYF. The CDR3 region has the DNA TGCGCCAGCAGCCAAGATCGAGGAAGCACAGATACGCAGTATTTT.

The CDR3 coding sequence is TGTGCCAGCAGCCTTAGCGGGAGCCCGAAGACCCAGTACTTC. Residues: CASSLSGSPKTQYF. The chain links TRBV14 to TRBJ2-5, with 9 bases aligning to TRBD2. CDR3 length: 14 amino acids. V shed 4 bases, J shed 6 bases, and the junction held 6 bases outside the gene matches. The germline CDR1 and CDR2 sequences are SGHDN and FVKESK.

This clonotype was detected a few times. The V call is TRBV29-1, the J call TRBJ2-3, with D possibly TRBD2 on 5 matching bases. V was pared by 7 bases and J by 0 bases, with 11 bases between. Germline values: CDR1 SQVTM, CDR2 ANQGSEA. CDR3 length: 13 amino acids. CDR3 DNA: TGCAGCGAGTCTGGCGGGAGCACAGATACGCAGTATTTT. It yields the protein CSESGGSTDTQYF.

The rearrangement links TRBV4-2 to TRBJ2-3; 9 bases are a match to TRBD2. V lost 0 bases to trimming and J lost 1 base; unmatched junction nucleotides: 5. The CDR3 is 17 amino acids. In germline, CDR1 is LGHNA, CDR2 YNFKEQ. Written as DNA, the CDR3 is TGTGCCAGCAGCCAAGATAAGGTAGCGGGGGGCACAGATACGCAGTATTTT. Encoded protein: CASSQDKVAGGTDTQYF.

The rearrangement uses TRBV18 and TRBJ2-5; no definite D call. This CDR3 spans 12 amino acids. Germline V gene data show CDR1 as KGHSH and CDR2 as LQKENI. The V and J ends lost 2 bases and 5 bases respectively, with 6 bases between them. The CDR3 spells CASSPRSETQYF. CDR3 bases: TGTGCCAGCTCACCAAGGTCCGAGACCCAGTACTTC.

In this sample, this clonotype turned up once. This chain joins TRBV18 and TRBJ2-1; D may be TRBD2 (6 bases). Germline lookup yields CDR1 KGHSH and CDR2 LQKENI. The V end was cut by 5 bases, the J end by 9 bases, with 17 bases between. This CDR3 region has 14 residues. In DNA form, the CDR3 reads TGTGCCAGCTCAAAAGGAGGAGGGGCTAGTGAGCAGTTCTTC. Amino acids: CASSKGGGASEQFF.

Only one count was recorded for this clonotype. V gene TRBV12-3 or TRBV12-4 combines with J gene TRBJ2-1; D is possibly TRBD1 (6 bases). V shed 3 bases and J shed 7 bases, with 13 bases lying between them. The CDR3 loop spans 14 amino acids. CDR3 sequence reads: CASSFARRGNEQFF. In DNA form, the CDR3 reads TGTGCCAGCAGTTTTGCTAGAAGGGGGAATGAGCAGTTCTTC.

The V gene is TRBV6-4, the J gene TRBJ2-3; 12 nucleotides match TRBD1. This CDR3 spans 15 amino acids. CDR1 is MRHNA and CDR2 is SNTAGT in the germline V gene. With 3 bases clipped from V and 4 bases from J, the junction kept 2 bases outside the gene matches. This CDR3 is CASSDGTGGPDTQYF. The DNA for the CDR3 is TGTGCCAGCAGTGATGGGACAGGGGGCCCAGATACGCAGTATTTT.

In the case of this clonotype: An end of the junction differs from the germline gene, which may be a read error. The chain is built from TRBV18 and TRBJ2-1; TRBD1 aligns across 10 bases. CDR1 and CDR2 from the germline V gene are KGHSH and LQKENI. This CDR3 contains 12 residues. The CDR3 sequence is CASSPNTGTGDF. The CDR3 DNA follows: TGTGCCAGCTCACCAAATACCGGGACAGGGGATTTC.

The chain joins TRBV2 to TRBJ1-4; D gene uncertain. V lost 2 bases to trimming and J lost 1 base, with 5 bases between them. The CDR3 length is 14 residues. Looked up from germline, CDR1 is SNHLY and CDR2 is FYNNEI. The CDR3 loop reads CASSESETNEKLFF. CDR3 sequence (DNA): TGTGCCAGCAGTGAATCGGAAACTAATGAAAAACTGTTTTTT.

The rearrangement joins TRBV9 to TRBJ1-1, with a weak D call TRBD1 (6 bases). Germline V gene lookup returns CDR1 SGDLS and CDR2 YYNGEE. The CDR3 sequence is 15 residues long. V was shortened by 1 base and J by 11 bases, with 21 bases between the two germline ends. CDR3 DNA: TGTGCCAGCAGCGTAACCCCCGGGACACCCAGAGAGGCTTTCTTT. This codes for CASSVTPGTPREAFF.

The chain employs TRBV4-1 and TRBJ1-5; D unresolved. CDR1 is MGHRA, CDR2 YSYEKL, per germline. This CDR3 comprises 16 residues. Trimming pared 0 bases from V and 7 bases from J, leaving 16 bases between. CDR3 nucleotides: TGCGCCAGCAGCCAAGAGGGTTCTGGGGTTGGACAGCCCCAGCATTTT. Translation: CASSQEGSGVGQPQHF.

The V and J genes are TRBV28 and TRBJ1-2, with a tentative D call TRBD1 (6 bases). The CDR3 length is 15 residues. V gave up 2 bases and J gave up 2 bases, with 12 bases separating them. Germline V CDR1 and CDR2: MDHEN, SYDVKM. The CDR3 DNA is TGTGCCAGCAGTTTAGGGGGGCGCCTAAACTATGGCTACACCTTC. Its protein product is CASSLGGRLNYGYTF.

The V call is TRBV29-1, the J call TRBJ1-2; unclear D gene. This CDR3 is 11 amino acids long. The V end lost 4 bases, the J end lost 6 bases, and 9 bases lay between the germline ends. The germline V gene encodes CDR1 SQVTM and CDR2 ANQGSEA. CDR3 bases: TGCAGCGTTGGGTCGCTCGATGGCTACACCTTC. Amino acid sequence: CSVGSLDGYTF.

This rearrangement joins TRBV3-1 to TRBJ1-2; TRBD1 aligns across 8 bases. The CDR3 sequence is 14 residues long. The V segment lost 3 bases and the J segment 7 bases; nucleotides outside the gene matches: 7. Per the germline V gene, CDR1 is LGHDT and CDR2 is YNNKEL (reference sequence). CDR3 nucleotide sequence: TGTGCCAGCAGCCATCAGGGGGCTCGGCCTGGCTACACCTTC. Encoded protein: CASSHQGARPGYTF.

The chain couples TRBV24-1 to TRBJ1-2; D unclear. Germline CDR1 is KGHDR and CDR2 is SFDVKD. Trimming stripped 1 base from V and 6 bases from J, with 5 bases between. CDR3 size: 12 residues. CDR3 region: CATSDFRNGYTF. The CDR3 DNA follows: TGTGCCACCAGTGATTTCCGGAATGGCTACACCTTC.

The rearrangement uses TRBV18 and TRBJ2-1; 9 nucleotides line up with TRBD2. The CDR3 is 15 residues long. With 3 bases clipped from V and 2 bases from J, the junction kept 2 bases outside the gene matches. Looked up from germline, CDR1 is KGHSH and CDR2 is LQKENI. CDR3: CASSPLAGTYNEQFF. CDR3 in DNA: TGTGCCAGCTCACCTCTAGCGGGAACCTACAATGAGCAGTTCTTC.

The chain is built from TRBV7-9 and TRBJ2-2, with D hard to call. Trimming removed 1 base at V and 3 bases at J, with 6 bases between. The CDR3 has 14 residues. Per germline, CDR1 SEHNR and CDR2 FQNEAQ (reference sequence). The CDR3 region has the DNA TGTGCCAGCAGCTTAGGCTTGGACACCGGGGAGCTGTTTTTT. Its translation is CASSLGLDTGELFF.

The rearrangement joins TRBV6-1 to TRBJ2-3; 8 nucleotides align to TRBD2. This CDR3 contains 17 residues. J was trimmed by 0 bases and V by 6 bases; bases with no gene match: 11. Germline values: CDR1 MNHNS, CDR2 SASEGT. The CDR3 coding sequence is TGTGCCAGCAGACCCCTGGTAGCGGGGAGAAGCACAGATACGCAGTATTTT. Translation: CASRPLVAGRSTDTQYF.